This note documents a single TCR beta chain sequence. Busulfan-fludarabine conditioning, marrow transplant, and cyclophosphamide on days +3 and +4 were administered. The protocol was immunoSEQ multiplex PCR, while the TCRdb copy is restricted to in-frame clones and leaves out a portion. The sample holds approximately 5,100 clones, about 80% seen once. The data were taken from a study of T cells after posttransplantation cyclophosphamide. The germline V gene has CDR1 KGHSH and CDR2 LQKENI. The V gene lost 6 bases and the J gene lost 7 bases, with 6 bases spanning the gap. There are 10 residues in the CDR3.

This chain connects TRBV18 to TRBJ1-1; a weak D match, TRBD1 (6 bases). The sample consisted of PBMCs, taken after allogeneic stem cell transplant with posttransplant cyclophosphamide. This TCR came from a male patient between 50 and 60 years old who received an allogeneic stem cell transplant from a related donor and was CMV-positive. The graft donor may have contributed some T cells. The chain's CDR3 is CASSRGEAFF. Here the CDR3 DNA reads TGTGCCAGCTCCAGGGGTGAAGCTTTCTTT.